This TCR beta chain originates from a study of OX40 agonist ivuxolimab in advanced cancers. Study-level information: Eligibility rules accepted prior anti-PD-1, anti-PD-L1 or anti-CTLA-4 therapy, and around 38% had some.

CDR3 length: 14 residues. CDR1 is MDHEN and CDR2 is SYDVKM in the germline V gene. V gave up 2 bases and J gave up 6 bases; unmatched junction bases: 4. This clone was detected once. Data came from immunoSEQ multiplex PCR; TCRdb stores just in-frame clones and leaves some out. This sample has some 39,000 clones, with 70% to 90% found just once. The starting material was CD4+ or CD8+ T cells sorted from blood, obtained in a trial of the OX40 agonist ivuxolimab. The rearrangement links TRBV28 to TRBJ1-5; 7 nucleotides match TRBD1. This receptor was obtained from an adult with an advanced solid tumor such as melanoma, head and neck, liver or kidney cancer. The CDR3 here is CASSLDRVGQPQHF. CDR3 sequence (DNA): TGTGCCAGCAGTTTAGACAGGGTGGGTCAGCCCCAGCATTTT.